One and the same sample provided the 5 T cell receptor beta chains below, sequenced in a study of T cells in Graves' hyperthyroidism and ophthalmopathy. Regions amplified from RNA transcripts were the TCR beta CDR3 regions. Researchers ran a first-round RT-PCR on the TCR CDR3 using the HTBI primer set. TCRdb independently ran MiXCR on the multiplex PCR reads; one entry per CDR3 protein. The table includes 300,000 to 400,000 distinct CDR3 sequences, approximately 15% detected once. The sequencing input was blood. All receptors derive from a woman between 55 and 75 years old with Graves' hyperthyroidism.

This clonotype was counted ten times or more. The chain is built from TRBV20-1 and TRBJ2-1; TRBD1 is a possible D gene (5 bases). The V and J ends lost 3 bases and 13 bases respectively, with 13 bases between them. Looked up from germline, CDR1 is DFQATT and CDR2 is SNEGSKA (reference sequence). The CDR3 totals 11 residues. This CDR3 is CSASTGSSQFF. The CDR3 coding sequence is TGCAGTGCTAGTACAGGAAGTTCTCAGTTCTTC.

The gene calls are TRBV14 and TRBJ2-5; 8 bases line up with TRBD2. CDR1 is SGHDN and CDR2 is FVKESK in the germline V gene. The junction had 5 bases not matched to a gene; V was cut back by 1 base and J by 4 bases. This CDR3 region has 15 residues. The chain's CDR3 is CASSQGVTSGETQYF. CDR3 sequence (DNA): TGTGCCAGCAGCCAAGGTGTTACTAGCGGAGAGACCCAGTACTTC.

As to this clonotype: One end of the junction varies from germline; a read error may be responsible. This sequence joins TRBV11-3 and TRBJ1-6; D not certain. The CDR3 is 18 residues long. Germline-derived CDR1 and CDR2 are SGHNT and YENEEA. CDR3 sequence (DNA): TGCGCCAGCAGCCAAGAGCCCCCGGTGAGCTCCTATAATTCACCCCTCCACTTT. Translating gives CASSQEPPVSSYNSPLHF.

This clonotype came up a few times. The rearrangement links TRBV14 to TRBJ2-1; TRBD1 agrees at 9 bases. CDR3 length equals 16 residues. Germline assignment: CDR1 SGHDN and CDR2 FVKESK. Unmatched junction bases numbered 11, after V lost 2 bases and J lost 9 bases. The CDR3 loop is CASSQHTGTGPFEQFF. CDR3 sequence (DNA): TGTGCCAGCAGCCAACATACCGGGACAGGGCCCTTTGAGCAGTTCTTC.

This clonotype appeared many times. V gene TRBV12-3 or TRBV12-4 combines with J gene TRBJ2-3; maybe TRBD2 (6 bases). This CDR3 is built from 15 residues. V gave up 3 bases and J gave up 3 bases, with 13 bases separating them. CDR3 in DNA: TGTGCCAGCAGTTTTCCCGGGACTCAGACAGATACGCAGTATTTT. Protein product: CASSFPGTQTDTQYF.